Listed here are 30 T cell receptor beta chains from one sample, sequenced in a study of blood T cell repertoires in COVID-19. Profiling relied on immunoSEQ multiplex PCR, and the TCRdb table lists in-frame clones only, not all of them. The repertoire holds about 200,000 clones, with 86% as singletons. Sample: PBMCs or T cells enriched from blood (not recorded which). These receptors were taken from a middle-aged man with acute COVID-19.

The V gene is TRBV20-1, the J gene TRBJ1-1; no reliable D call. This CDR3 has 11 amino acids. Trimming removed 3 bases from V and 8 bases from J, with 10 bases in between. CDR1 and CDR2 from the germline V gene are DFQATT and SNEGSKA (reference sequence). CDR3 nucleotide sequence: TGCAGTGCTAGCCTGGGCAGGGAAGCTTTCTTT. This gives the protein CSASLGREAFF.

J is TRBJ1-2 and V is TRBV6-2 or TRBV6-3, with 8 bases that match TRBD1. This CDR3 is built from 15 residues. Germline assignment: CDR1 MNHEY and CDR2 SVGEGT. The trim removed 5 bases at V and 8 bases at J, leaving 13 bases unmatched. CDR3 residues: CASSRGTRGLEGYTF. Written as DNA, the CDR3 is TGTGCCAGCAGTAGGGGTACCAGGGGGCTCGAAGGCTACACCTTC.

The V call is TRBV6-5, the J call TRBJ1-4, with D perhaps TRBD1 (6 bases). Trimming shortened V by 6 bases and J by 7 bases, and 15 bases separated the two germline ends. CDR1 and CDR2 (germline): MNHEY, SVGAGI. The CDR3 runs 14 residues. The CDR3 reads CASRQGGEVEKLFF. DNA of the CDR3: TGTGCCAGCAGGCAAGGGGGGGAGGTTGAAAAACTGTTTTTT.

V usage is TRBV25-1 and J usage is TRBJ1-1; maybe TRBD1 (6 bases). From germline, CDR1 is MGHDK and CDR2 SYGVNS. The CDR3 runs to 15 residues. The ends were cut back, 2 bases at V and 3 bases at J, with 13 bases in the middle. Here the CDR3 DNA reads TGTGCCAGCAGTGAAAAGCGGGGGCGCGACACTGAAGCTTTCTTT. Residues: CASSEKRGRDTEAFF.

Notes on this clone: Other DNA sequences in this sample translate to the same CDR3. The chain joins TRBV28 to TRBJ1-4; D ambiguous. The V gene's germline CDR1 is MDHEN and CDR2 SYDVKM. The CDR3 sequence is 11 residues long. V lost 2 bases to trimming and J lost 7 bases, with 2 bases between them. The CDR3 sequence is CASSLREKLFF. The CDR3 DNA is TGTGCCAGCAGTTTACGTGAAAAACTGTTTTTT.

V and J are TRBV29-1 and TRBJ1-1; possible D gene TRBD1, 5 bases. CDR1 is SQVTM, CDR2 ANQGSEA, per germline. V dropped 2 bases and J dropped 11 bases, with 18 bases sitting between them. The CDR3 is 13 amino acids. The CDR3 nucleotides are TGCAGCGTTGAACGCGGGACCCATCAGCCCGCTTTCTTT. Encoded protein: CSVERGTHQPAFF. Variable domain in full (rest from reference TRBV29-1 and TRBJ1-1): SAVISQKPSRDICQRGTSLTIQCQVDSQVTMMFWYRQQPGQSLTLIATANQGSEATYESGFVIDKFPISRPNLTFSTLTVSNMSPEDSSIYLCSVERGTHQPAFFGQGTRLTVV.

The chain uses TRBV2 and TRBJ2-1; 10 bases align to TRBD2. Germline loops: CDR1 SNHLY, CDR2 FYNNEI. The length of the CDR3 is 15 residues. V shed 6 bases and J 5 bases; nucleotides not matched to a gene: 7. The CDR3, as DNA: TGTGCCAGCAGGGCACTAGCGGGGACGGACAATGAGCAGTTCTTC. Amino acids: CASRALAGTDNEQFF.

This rearrangement joins TRBV30 to TRBJ1-2; tentatively, D is TRBD1 (6 bases). With 2 bases removed from V and 0 bases from J, the gap between germline ends came to 22 bases. Germline loops: CDR1 GTSNPN, CDR2 SVGIG (reference sequence). The CDR3 contains 18 residues. The CDR3 region is CAWSIKFTKTGSNYGYTF. In DNA form, the CDR3 reads TGTGCCTGGAGTATTAAATTCACCAAAACAGGGTCTAACTATGGCTACACCTTC.

The rearrangement links TRBV19 to TRBJ2-2; possibly TRBD1 for D (5 bases). Germline V gives CDR1 LNHDA, CDR2 SQIVND (reference sequence). The CDR3 has 15 amino acids. V gave up 3 bases and J gave up 5 bases, with 13 bases separating them. In DNA, the CDR3 is TGTGCCAGTAGTATCTCAGGGTTGGGTACCGGGGAGCTGTTTTTT. Its translation is CASSISGLGTGELFF.

The J gene is TRBJ2-1, the V gene TRBV5-4; unclear D gene. The length of the CDR3 is 11 residues. Trimming pared 0 bases from V and 9 bases from J, leaving 4 bases between. The germline gives CDR1 SGHNT, CDR2 YYREEE (reference sequence). The CDR3 here is CASSLGAEQFF. The CDR3 DNA is TGTGCCAGCAGCTTGGGGGCTGAGCAGTTCTTC.

The chain is built from TRBV5-1 and TRBJ2-3; D not resolved. Per germline, CDR1 SGHRS and CDR2 YFSETQ. The CDR3 sequence is 12 residues long. Trimming pared 6 bases from V and 3 bases from J, leaving 8 bases between. The CDR3 bases are TGCGCCAGCAATCGCCGGACAGATACGCAGTATTTT. Translated, it gives CASNRRTDTQYF. Full variable domain (outside the CDR3, taken from reference TRBV5-1 and TRBJ2-3): KAGVTQTPRYLIKTRGQQVTLSCSPISGHRSVSWYQQTPGQGLQFLFEYFSETQRNKGNFPGRFSGRQFSNSRSEMNVSTLELGDSALYLCASNRRTDTQYFGPGTRLTVL.

V usage is TRBV7-3 and J usage is TRBJ2-5, with 9 bases fitting TRBD2. Trimming cost V 4 bases and J 1 base; bases outside gene matches: 4. Germline V gene lookup returns CDR1 SGHTA and CDR2 FQGTGA. The CDR3 runs 15 residues. The CDR3 DNA reads TGTGCCAGCAGCTCGATGACTAGCGGCCAAGAGACCCAGTACTTC. Translating it yields CASSSMTSGQETQYF. Full variable domain (rest looked up from reference TRBV7-3 and TRBJ2-5): GAGVSQTPSNKVTEKGKYVELRCDPISGHTALYWYRQSLGQGPEFLIYFQGTGAADDSGLPNDRFFAVRPEGSVSTLKIQRTERGDSAVYLCASSSMTSGQETQYFGPGTRLLVL.

This chain uses TRBV11-2 with TRBJ2-3, with 9 positions matching TRBD2. The CDR3 extends over 17 amino acids. Germline values: CDR1 SGHAT, CDR2 FQNNGV. V gave up 0 bases and J gave up 1 base; unmatched junction bases: 5. CDR3 DNA: TGTGCCAGCAGCTTAGATCGGGGACTAGCTGGCACAGATACGCAGTATTTT. Translated: CASSLDRGLAGTDTQYF.

The rearrangement uses TRBV14 and TRBJ1-2; D perhaps matches TRBD1 (5 bases). V was pared by 1 base and J by 8 bases, with 14 bases between. In germline, CDR1 is SGHDN, CDR2 FVKESK. The CDR3 covers 14 residues. This chain's CDR3 is CASSQVSGRMGYTF. As DNA, the CDR3 is TGTGCCAGCAGCCAAGTCTCAGGGCGCATGGGCTACACCTTC.

The chain carries TRBV4-1 and TRBJ1-3, with D uncertain. This CDR3 is 15 amino acids long. Trimming cost V 1 base and J 3 bases, with 10 bases left between them. Germline CDR1 is MGHRA and CDR2 is YSYEKL. The CDR3 spells CASSQAYRVGNTIYF. Here the CDR3 DNA reads TGCGCCAGCAGCCAAGCTTACCGGGTTGGAAACACCATATATTTT.

The genes are TRBV9 and TRBJ2-3, with 7 positions matching TRBD2. The V gene's germline CDR1 is SGDLS and CDR2 YYNGEE. The V segment lost 6 bases and the J segment 1 base; nucleotides outside the gene matches: 8. The length of the CDR3 is 15 residues. CDR3 loop: CASTFSGLGTDTQYF. CDR3 nucleotide sequence: TGTGCCAGCACGTTCTCCGGACTAGGCACAGATACGCAGTATTTT.

This clone was observed a handful of times. The chain has TRBV28 and TRBJ2-2, with D perhaps matching TRBD1 (5 bases). V lost 3 bases and J 6 bases, leaving 14 bases between the germline ends. CDR1 is MDHEN and CDR2 is SYDVKM in the germline V gene. The CDR3 length is 15 residues. CDR3 loop: CASSLGQVGAGELFF. The CDR3 DNA sequence: TGTGCCAGCAGTTTGGGGCAGGTGGGCGCCGGGGAGCTGTTTTTT.

V is TRBV28 and J is TRBJ1-1; D perhaps matches TRBD1 (6 bases). This CDR3 is built from 14 residues. V gave up 7 bases and J gave up 8 bases, with 20 bases separating them. From germline, CDR1 is MDHEN and CDR2 SYDVKM. CDR3 in amino acids: CASTYQGPVEEAFF. The CDR3 coding sequence is TGTGCCAGCACCTATCAGGGGCCGGTGGAAGAAGCTTTCTTT.

The chain recombines TRBV30 with TRBJ1-1, with TRBD1 as a possible D gene (6 bases). V was shortened by 2 bases and J by 4 bases, with 14 bases between the two germline ends. The germline V gene encodes CDR1 GTSNPN and CDR2 SVGIG (reference sequence). The CDR3 sequence is 14 residues long. The CDR3: CAWSRGGIPTEAFF. In DNA form, the CDR3 reads TGTGCCTGGAGTAGGGGGGGAATTCCCACTGAAGCTTTCTTT.

CDR3 nucleotide sequence: TGTGCCAGCAGCCAAGCTTTTCCGGGACAACAAAACTATGGCTACACCTTC. Translating gives CASSQAFPGQQNYGYTF. The chain uses TRBV14 and TRBJ1-2; D might be TRBD1 (6 bases). V was shortened by 1 base and J by 2 bases, with 17 bases between the two germline ends. The CDR3 extends over 17 amino acids. CDR1 is SGHDN and CDR2 is FVKESK in the germline V gene. Supplemented by reference TRBV14 and TRBJ1-2, the full variable domain reads EAGVTQFPSHSVIEKGQTVTLRCDPISGHDNLYWYRRVMGKEIKFLLHFVKESKQDESGMPNNRFLAERTGGTYSTLKVQPAELEDSGVYFCASSQAFPGQQNYGYTFGSGTRLTVV.

The chain joins TRBV3-1 (or the pseudogene TRBV3-2) to TRBJ2-1; D not certain. The germline CDR1 and CDR2 sequences are LGHDT and YNNKEL (reference sequence). CDR3 size: 12 residues. The ends were cut back, 1 base at V and 12 bases at J, with 10 bases in the middle. The CDR3 DNA is TGTGCCAGCAGCCAAGTCCAGTTTGGGCAGTTCTTC. It yields the protein CASSQVQFGQFF.

The chain uses TRBV7-7 and TRBJ2-7, with TRBD1 as a possible D gene (5 bases). V shed 5 bases and J shed 5 bases, with 13 bases lying between them. Germline V gene data show CDR1 as SSHAT and CDR2 as FNYEAQ (reference sequence). This CDR3 is 13 amino acids long. The CDR3 protein is CASSVDQGDEQYF. The CDR3 bases are TGTGCCAGCAGCGTCGATCAGGGTGACGAGCAGTACTTC.

The chain couples TRBV7-6 to TRBJ1-5; D is perhaps TRBD1 (6 bases). V was cut by 2 bases and J by 3 bases, with 11 bases left in between. CDR1 and CDR2 (germline): SGHVS, FNYEAQ. The length of the CDR3 is 15 residues. CDR3 DNA: TGTGCCAGCAGCTTACAGGGGTTGGACAATCAGCCCCAGCATTTT. It encodes CASSLQGLDNQPQHF.

V usage is TRBV7-2 and J usage is TRBJ1-2; D may be TRBD1 (6 bases). The CDR3 runs 16 residues. Germline assignment: CDR1 SGHTA and CDR2 FQGNSA. Deletions cut 5 bases from V and 2 bases from J, with 18 bases between. This chain's CDR3 is CASSVTGGRGNYGYTF. CDR3 bases: TGTGCCAGCAGCGTAACTGGGGGCAGGGGCAACTATGGCTACACCTTC.

The V gene is TRBV5-1, the J gene TRBJ2-1, with 9 bases that match TRBD2. V trimming: 0 bases; J trimming: 0 bases; junction bases outside the gene matches: 1. The CDR3 sequence is 16 residues long. Germline loops: CDR1 SGHRS, CDR2 YFSETQ. CDR3 region: CASSLVAGDSYNEQFF. CDR3 in DNA: TGCGCCAGCAGCTTGGTAGCGGGAGACTCCTACAATGAGCAGTTCTTC.

The gene calls are TRBV7-9 and TRBJ1-5, with D maybe TRBD1 (5 bases). Trimming took 6 bases from V and 6 from J, leaving 18 bases between them. The CDR3 runs 15 residues. Germline V lookup: CDR1 SEHNR, CDR2 FQNEAQ (reference sequence). In DNA form, the CDR3 reads TGTGCCAGCAGTCCTAGCGGGGGGTTTTCTCAGCCCCAGCATTTT. As protein: CASSPSGGFSQPQHF.

The rearrangement links TRBV30 to TRBJ1-1; weak D call: TRBD1 (6 bases). Trimming removed 2 bases at V and 1 base at J, with 8 bases between. The CDR3 totals 13 residues. Looked up from germline, CDR1 is GTSNPN and CDR2 is SVGIG (reference sequence). Here the CDR3 DNA reads TGTGCCTGGAGTCCAGGGGCGAACACTGAAGCTTTCTTT. Amino acid sequence: CAWSPGANTEAFF.

The chain links TRBV4-1 to TRBJ2-1; D possibly corresponds to TRBD2 (6 bases). Germline assignment: CDR1 MGHRA and CDR2 YSYEKL. The CDR3 runs to 16 residues. V gave up 5 bases and J gave up 0 bases, with 14 bases separating them. The chain's CDR3 is CASSTRDASSYNEQFF. For the CDR3, the DNA is TGCGCCAGCAGCACGCGGGACGCCAGCTCCTACAATGAGCAGTTCTTC.

A few counts support this clone. The rearrangement joins TRBV19 to TRBJ1-1, with 8 bases that match TRBD1. Losses at the gene ends were 4 bases for V and 2 bases for J; bases not matched to a gene: 3. The germline V gene has CDR1 LNHDA and CDR2 SQIVND (reference sequence). The CDR3 contains 14 residues. As DNA, the CDR3 is TGTGCCAGTAGTAAGGACAGGGTCAACACTGAAGCTTTCTTT. Protein sequence: CASSKDRVNTEAFF.

The chain uses TRBV3-1 (or the pseudogene TRBV3-2) and TRBJ2-3; possible D gene TRBD1, 6 bases. This CDR3 has 14 residues. Germline V gives CDR1 LGHDT, CDR2 YNNKEL (reference sequence). The V end lost 6 bases, the J end lost 6 bases, and 16 bases lay between the germline ends. The CDR3 DNA reads TGTGCCAGCAGGAAACAGGGAGTCACGGATACGCAGTATTTT. Translating it yields CASRKQGVTDTQYF.